This is a list of T cell receptor beta chains from one sample in a study of T cell changes during pregnancy in multiple sclerosis. Some clones are missing from TCRdb's copy, which holds only in-frame ones; the method was immunoSEQ multiplex PCR. The sample records roughly 97,000 clones, around nine tenths being singletons. The sequencing here drew on peripheral blood, taken in the second trimester of pregnancy. Source of these receptors: a female donor in good health, enrolled as a control in a pregnancy study. Each CDR3 is given with its conserved first and last residue. The D gene is left open where the match is weak. A row's size may be missing; if present it is once, few, many or a size class.

.,TRBJ1-1,TRBV6-5,TRBD1,14,TGTGCCAGCAGTTCGGGACAGGGGCTATCTGAAGCTTTCTTT,CASSSGQGLSEAFF
.,TRBJ2-3,TRBV11-2,.,12,TGTGCCAGCAGCCTGAACAGGGATACGCAGTATTTT,CASSLNRDTQYF
.,TRBJ2-7,TRBV19,TRBD1,14,TGTGCCAGTACCCTGACAGGGTCTTCCTACGAGCAGTACTTC,CASTLTGSSYEQYF
.,TRBJ2-2,TRBV9,TRBD2,18,TGTGCCAGCAGCGGGCGACTAGCGGGGGGCCCTAACACCGGGGAGCTGTTTTTT,CASSGRLAGGPNTGELFF
.,TRBJ1-2,TRBV6-5,TRBD1,15,TGTGCCAGCAGTAGAGACAGGGGGCTGAACTATGGCTACACCTTC,CASSRDRGLNYGYTF
.,TRBJ1-2,TRBV18,TRBD1,14,TGTGCCAGCTCACCGGGACAGACTAACTATGGCTACACCTTC,CASSPGQTNYGYTF
.,TRBJ1-6,TRBV19,TRBD1,15,TGTGCCAGTAACCCAGGGGGCGGCGATAATTCACCCCTCCACTTT,CASNPGGGDNSPLHF
.,TRBJ2-7,TRBV7-2,.,15,TGTGCCAGCAGCTTAGATTCGGGGAGCTCCTACGAGCAGTACTTC,CASSLDSGSSYEQYF
.,TRBJ1-1,TRBV5-4,.,13,TGTGCCAGCAGCGGGCAGTGGAACACTGAAGCTTTCTTT,CASSGQWNTEAFF
once,TRBJ1-5,TRBV15,TRBD1,14,TGTGCCACCAGCACGGGACAGCAAGGGCGGCCCCAGCATTTT,CATSTGQQGRPQHF
.,TRBJ2-3,TRBV15,TRBD1,14,TGTGCCACCAGCAGAGGGACAGGGTCAGATACGCAGTATTTT,CATSRGTGSDTQYF
.,TRBJ1-1,TRBV5-1,TRBD1,15,TGCGCCAGCAGCCCGGGACAGGGGGCCAACACTGAAGCTTTCTTT,CASSPGQGANTEAFF
.,TRBJ2-5,TRBV6-6,TRBD1,16,TGTGCCAGCAGTTTGACACACGCAGGGGGAAGATGGACCCAGTACTTC,CASSLTHAGGRWTQYF
.,TRBJ1-3,TRBV7-6,TRBD1,15,TGTGCCAGCAGCTTGGACAGGGCTTCTGGAAACACCATATATTTT,CASSLDRASGNTIYF
few,TRBJ2-2,TRBV30,TRBD2,14,TGTGCCTGGAGTGGGGGAGGGCCCACCGGGGAGCTGTTTTTT,CAWSGGGPTGELFF
.,TRBJ1-1,TRBV11-2,TRBD1,16,TGTGCCAGCAGCTCGAACGGACAGGGAGGGAACACTGAAGCTTTCTTT,CASSSNGQGGNTEAFF
once,TRBJ1-1,TRBV7-9,.,14,TGTGCCAGCAGCTTAAGTGGGGGAGGAACTGAAGCTTTCTTT,CASSLSGGGTEAFF
.,TRBJ2-1,TRBV12-5,TRBD2,15,TGTGCTAGTGGCCCGGGGACTAGCGGGAGGAATGAGCAGTTCTTC,CASGPGTSGRNEQFF
.,TRBJ1-5,TRBV6-5,TRBD1,14,TGTGCCACCCACAGGGGGAAGGGGCCTCAGCCCCAGCATTTT,CATHRGKGPQPQHF
.,TRBJ2-1,TRBV28,TRBD1,15,TGTGCCAGCAGTTTTGGGGACAGGGGTAGCAATGAGCAGTTCTTC,CASSFGDRGSNEQFF
.,TRBJ2-7,TRBV27,TRBD2,16,TGTGCCAGCACCCCCCGATGGGCGGGAGGATTTTGGGAGCAGTACTTC,CASTPRWAGGFWEQYF
.,TRBJ2-7,TRBV18,.,18,TGTGCCAGCTCACTCATAGGTGGACAGCCCCGTATTCTTTACGAGCAGTACTTC,CASSLIGGQPRILYEQYF
.,TRBJ1-1,TRBV4-1,TRBD1,16,TGCGCCAGCAGCCCTATCGTGGGACAGGTGAACACTGAAGCTTTCTTT,CASSPIVGQVNTEAFF
.,TRBJ2-3,TRBV6-5,.,12,TGTGCCAGCAGCGTAGTCCCAGATACGCAGTATTTT,CASSVVPDTQYF
.,TRBJ2-3,TRBV28,TRBD2,16,TGTGCCAGCAGTTTACGAGCGGGGGTGGGGCCAGATACGCAGTATTTT,CASSLRAGVGPDTQYF
.,TRBJ2-7,TRBV28,TRBD2,17,TGTGCCAGCAGTTTACGTAGCGGGACTCCCCTCCCCTACGAGCAGTACTTC,CASSLRSGTPLPYEQYF
.,TRBJ1-2,TRBV14,.,14,TGTGCCAGCAGCCAAGCCCCCAGGTTGTATGGCTACACCTTC,CASSQAPRLYGYTF
.,TRBJ2-7,TRBV6-5,.,15,TGTGCCAGCAGTTTATCAGGGGCGCGACACTACGAGCAGTACTTC,CASSLSGARHYEQYF
once,TRBJ1-3,TRBV6-1,.,14,TGTGCCACCCTAGGCGGGGGCTTTAGAAACACCATATATTTT,CATLGGGFRNTIYF
.,TRBJ2-2,TRBV27,TRBD2,17,TGTGCCAGCAGTTCCCTGGTCGGGAGGGCCAGGACCGGGGAGCTGTTTTTT,CASSSLVGRARTGELFF
.,TRBJ1-2,TRBV15,.,14,TGTGCCACCAGCAGAGGTGATGTTTCTAATGGCTACACCTTC,CATSRGDVSNGYTF
.,TRBJ1-2,TRBV18,.,13,TGTGCCAGCTCACCACCGTCCCTCTATGGCTACACCTTC,CASSPPSLYGYTF
.,TRBJ2-3,TRBV4-1,.,15,TGCGCCAGCAGCCAAGCCAGGGGAGGGACAGATACGCAGTATTTT,CASSQARGGTDTQYF
.,TRBJ1-2,TRBV19,TRBD1,15,TGTGCCAGTAGTGGACAGGGGCAGATTGGCTATGGCTACACCTTC,CASSGQGQIGYGYTF
.,TRBJ2-2,TRBV29-1,TRBD1,15,TGCAGCGTTGAAGGCGGACAGGGGGCGATCGGGGAGCTGTTTTTT,CSVEGGQGAIGELFF
.,TRBJ1-1,TRBV27,.,15,TGTGCCAGCAGTTTATCGAGGGTTCCGAACACTGAAGCTTTCTTT,CASSLSRVPNTEAFF
.,TRBJ2-3,TRBV11-3,.,12,TGTGCCAGCAGCTTAGGGCGGGGTACGCAGTATTTT,CASSLGRGTQYF
.,TRBJ1-5,TRBV2,.,17,TGTGCCAGCAGTGAAGCCCTAGGACAGTATAGCAATCAGCCCCAGCATTTT,CASSEALGQYSNQPQHF
.,TRBJ2-7,TRBV7-6,.,14,TGTGCCAGCAGCGTGACAGAAAATTCCTACGAGCAGTACTTC,CASSVTENSYEQYF
.,TRBJ1-6,TRBV18,TRBD1,17,TGTGCCAGCTCACTTTCTCGGACAGGGGGCATTAATTCACCCCTCCACTTT,CASSLSRTGGINSPLHF
few,TRBJ1-2,TRBV6-1,TRBD1,12,TGTGCCACTACAGGGGGGTCGTATGGCTACACCTTC,CATTGGSYGYTF
.,TRBJ1-6,TRBV30,.,14,TGTGCCTGGAGTGTAGGGCGGGAAAATTCACCCCTCCACTTT,CAWSVGRENSPLHF
.,TRBJ2-3,TRBV4-3,TRBD2,18,TGCGCCAGCAGCCGCTCGGGGGTATATAGCGGGGGCACAGATACGCAGTATTTT,CASSRSGVYSGGTDTQYF
.,TRBJ1-2,TRBV20-1,.,11,TGCAGTGCAAGGGGGTTATCTGGCTACACCTTC,CSARGLSGYTF
.,TRBJ1-4,TRBV6-4,.,13,TGTGCCAGCAGCAACAGGGAGGGGGAAAAACTGTTTTTT,CASSNREGEKLFF
.,TRBJ2-7,TRBV7-7,TRBD1,16,TGTGCCAGCAGCCCCCGGACAGGTTCGGGGTCCTACGAGCAGTACTTC,CASSPRTGSGSYEQYF
.,TRBJ2-5,TRBV27,TRBD2,14,TGTGCCAGCAGTCCGGGAGGCTATGGCGAGACCCAGTACTTC,CASSPGGYGETQYF
.,TRBJ2-1,TRBV6-1,TRBD2,15,TGTGCCAGCAGTGCGGGACTAGCCAAAGGGAATGAGCAGTTCTTC,CASSAGLAKGNEQFF
.,TRBJ2-1,TRBV4-1,TRBD2,16,TGCGCCAGCAGCCAAGATGCTAGCGGGAGGGGGGTTGAGCAGTTCTTC,CASSQDASGRGVEQFF
.,TRBJ1-2,TRBV4-1,TRBD1,14,TGCGCCAGCAGCCAAAGACAGGGGGCTGACGGCTACACCTTC,CASSQRQGADGYTF
.,TRBJ1-2,TRBV14,TRBD1,16,TGTGCCAGCAGCCAAGGGACAGGCGGCCTGGTGATGGGCTACACCTTC,CASSQGTGGLVMGYTF
.,TRBJ2-2,TRBV7-8,.,16,TGTGCCAGCAGCATTACGGGGTACGCAGGCACCGGGGAGCTGTTTTTT,CASSITGYAGTGELFF